These 25 T cell receptor beta chains were sequenced from one sample in a study of beta chain features in type 1 diabetes. The isolated RNA, all of it, was reverse transcribed, so expressed TCRB transcripts were what got sequenced. Assay used: immunoSEQ multiplex PCR; TCRdb lists only in-frame clones, some missing. The table shows about 360,000 clones, with around an eighth occurring only once. What was sequenced was naive CD4+ T cells from blood. The receptors here all came from a young man in good health.

The chain couples TRBV30 to TRBJ1-2, with TRBD1 as a possible D gene (5 bases). The CDR3 has 13 amino acids. Germline CDR1 GTSNPN, CDR2 SVGIG (reference sequence). V was shortened by 5 bases and J by 7 bases, with 17 bases between the two germline ends. Here the CDR3 reads CAWSTGGHFGYTF. CDR3 nucleotides: TGTGCCTGGTCCACCGGGGGTCATTTTGGCTACACCTTC.

The chain has TRBV5-4 and TRBJ1-2; no reliable D call. This CDR3 is built from 16 residues. V lost 0 bases to trimming and J lost 8 bases, with 20 bases between them. Germline V gives CDR1 SGHNT, CDR2 YYREEE (reference sequence). CDR3 bases: TGTGCCAGCAGCTTGGCCTTGGGCAGGAGGGAGTTCGGCTACACCTTC. It codes for CASSLALGRREFGYTF.

This chain joins TRBV7-2 and TRBJ2-5; possibly TRBD1 for D (5 bases). CDR1 SGHTA and CDR2 FQGNSA come from the germline V gene. The V gene lost 5 bases and the J gene lost 0 bases, with 10 bases spanning the gap. This CDR3 region has 14 residues. For the CDR3, the DNA is TGTGCCAGCAGCCCCCGCAGGGACCAAGAGACCCAGTACTTC. Amino acid sequence: CASSPRRDQETQYF.

The rearrangement joins TRBV19 to TRBJ2-5, with 12 bases matching TRBD2. V lost 5 bases and J lost 1; bases outside the gene matches: 8. The germline V gene encodes CDR1 LNHDA and CDR2 SQIVND (reference sequence). The CDR3 runs to 17 residues. The CDR3 sequence: CASSRPSGRGSQETQYF. CDR3 DNA sequence: TGTGCCAGTAGTCGGCCTAGCGGGAGGGGATCCCAAGAGACCCAGTACTTC.

As DNA, the CDR3 is TGTGCCAGCAGCTGGGACACCTACGAGCAGTACTTC. Protein product: CASSWDTYEQYF. The chain uses TRBV5-4 and TRBJ2-7, with D maybe TRBD1 (6 bases). The CDR3 is 12 amino acids. Trimming shortened V by 3 bases and J by 2 bases, and 6 bases separated the two germline ends. Germline-derived CDR1 and CDR2 are SGHNT and YYREEE (reference sequence). Variable domain in full (rest from reference TRBV5-4 and TRBJ2-7): ETGVTQSPTHLIKTRGQQVTLRCSSQSGHNTVSWYQQALGQGPQFIFQYYREEENGRGNFPPRFSGLQFPNYSSELNVNALELDDSALYLCASSWDTYEQYFGPGTRLTVT.

The rearrangement uses TRBV7-2 and TRBJ1-2; D is perhaps TRBD1 (6 bases). Germline assignment: CDR1 SGHTA and CDR2 FQGNSA. The CDR3 is 15 residues long. The V end was cut by 5 bases, the J end by 3 bases, with 16 bases between. DNA for the CDR3: TGTGCCAGCAGCACCCAAACAGGGAGAGACTATGGCTACACCTTC. Protein product: CASSTQTGRDYGYTF.

The sample holds a few counts of this clone. The chain combines TRBV7-6 with TRBJ2-7, with D possibly matching TRBD1 (5 bases). This CDR3 is built from 14 residues. The germline V gene has CDR1 SGHVS and CDR2 FNYEAQ. V was shortened by 1 base and J by 6 bases, with 13 bases between the two germline ends. The DNA of the CDR3 is TGTGCCAGCAGCTTAGGACAGCTTTCGGCCGAGCAGTACTTC. As protein: CASSLGQLSAEQYF.

This clone was picked up a small number of times. This rearrangement joins TRBV18 to TRBJ2-5, with D tentatively TRBD2 (6 bases). Germline V gene lookup returns CDR1 KGHSH and CDR2 LQKENI. Trimming removed 3 bases at V and 5 bases at J, with 16 bases between. The CDR3 totals 15 residues. CDR3 coding DNA: TGTGCCAGCTCACCTAGGGCTAGCGCCGAGGAGACCCAGTACTTC. This gives the protein CASSPRASAEETQYF.

This clone was seen only a few times. The J gene is TRBJ1-2, the V gene TRBV12-5; 8 nucleotides align to TRBD1. The CDR3 is 13 amino acids. V lost 6 bases to trimming and J lost 8 bases; unmatched junction nucleotides: 8. Per the germline V gene, CDR1 is LGHNT and CDR2 is FRNRAP. This CDR3 is CASGRDRFSGYTF. The CDR3 nucleotides are TGTGCTAGTGGACGGGACAGGTTTTCGGGCTACACCTTC.

This clone appeared a single time. The V gene is TRBV9, the J gene TRBJ2-5, with D possibly TRBD2 on 7 matching bases. This CDR3 is 17 amino acids long. CDR1 and CDR2 (germline): SGDLS, YYNGEE. V gave up 0 bases and J gave up 0 bases, with 15 bases separating them. The CDR3 region is CASSVEWGGWYQETQYF. For the CDR3, the DNA is TGTGCCAGCAGCGTAGAATGGGGGGGCTGGTACCAAGAGACCCAGTACTTC. The full variable domain, with the rest looked up from reference TRBV9 and TRBJ2-5, is DSGVTQTPKHLITATGQRVTLRCSPRSGDLSVYWYQQSLDQGLQFLIQYYNGEERAKGNILERFSAQQFPDLHSELNLSSLELGDSALYFCASSVEWGGWYQETQYFGPGTRLLVL.

The CDR3 DNA follows: TGTGCCAGCAGCTCGGATGGGACAGGGAGGGTCTACAATGAGCAGTTCTTC. Protein product: CASSSDGTGRVYNEQFF. V usage is TRBV11-2 and J usage is TRBJ2-1; 9 bases are a match to TRBD1. Germline V CDR1 and CDR2: SGHAT, FQNNGV. This CDR3 is built from 17 residues. J gave up 3 bases and V 4 bases, and 10 bases lay outside the gene matches. Together with reference TRBV11-2 and TRBJ2-1, the CDR3 gives the full variable domain: EAGVAQSPRYKIIEKRQSVAFWCNPISGHATLYWYQQILGQGPKLLIQFQNNGVVDDSQLPKDRFSAERLKGVDSTLKIQPAKLEDSAVYLCASSSDGTGRVYNEQFFGPGTRLTVL.

Written as DNA, the CDR3 is TGTGCCAGCAGCCAAGCGGACAGGGGGTTCTACGAGCAGTACTTC. It codes for CASSQADRGFYEQYF. This chain links TRBV4-2 with TRBJ2-7; 10 bases line up with TRBD1. The CDR3 spans 15 residues. V shed 1 base, J shed 3 bases, and the junction held 3 bases outside the gene matches. Germline assignment: CDR1 LGHNA and CDR2 YNFKEQ.

Written as DNA, the CDR3 is TGTGCCAGCAGTTTGGGGGGTCACTCCTACAATGAGCAGTTCTTC. Its translation: CASSLGGHSYNEQFF. This rearrangement joins TRBV28 to TRBJ2-1, with D perhaps TRBD2 (6 bases). Germline-derived CDR1 and CDR2 are MDHEN and SYDVKM. This CDR3 comprises 15 residues. V lost 3 bases and J 0 bases, leaving 9 bases between the germline ends. The full variable domain, in which reference TRBV28 and TRBJ2-1 provide the parts outside the CDR3, is DVKVTQSSRYLVKRTGEKVFLECVQDMDHENMFWYRQDPGLGLRLIYFSYDVKMKEKGDIPEGYSVSREKKERFSLILESASTNQTSMYLCASSLGGHSYNEQFFGPGTRLTVL.

The genes are TRBV15 and TRBJ1-5; a possible D gene is TRBD1 (6 bases). Germline CDR1 and CDR2: LNHNV and YYDKDF (reference sequence). Trimming stripped 4 bases from V and 3 bases from J, with 16 bases between. This CDR3 contains 16 residues. CDR3 DNA: TGTGCCACCAGCATTCGGACAGCCGGAATCAATCAGCCCCAGCATTTT. As protein: CATSIRTAGINQPQHF.

J is TRBJ1-1 and V is TRBV28; D gene unclear. The ends were cut back, 2 bases at V and 7 bases at J, with 8 bases in the middle. The CDR3 is 12 residues long. Germline CDR1 MDHEN, CDR2 SYDVKM. This CDR3 is CASSLPRGEAFF. DNA of the CDR3: TGTGCCAGCAGTTTACCCCGGGGTGAAGCTTTCTTT.

CDR3 protein: CAWILRDRGGEQFF. CDR3 nucleotide sequence: TGTGCCTGGATCCTCCGGGACAGGGGAGGTGAGCAGTTCTTC. The V and J genes are TRBV30 and TRBJ2-1, with 10 bases identical to TRBD1. The V gene's germline CDR1 is GTSNPN and CDR2 SVGIG (reference sequence). V lost 4 bases to trimming and J lost 9 bases; unmatched junction nucleotides: 9. This CDR3 is 14 amino acids long.

In this sample, this clone turned up a few times. The rearrangement uses TRBV30 and TRBJ1-1; D ambiguous. V dropped 7 bases and J dropped 3 bases, with 18 bases sitting between them. CDR1 GTSNPN and CDR2 SVGIG come from the germline V gene (reference sequence). The CDR3 spans 14 residues. CDR3: CASLTRPTHTEAFF. The CDR3 nucleotides read TGTGCCTCACTGACGAGGCCTACGCACACTGAAGCTTTCTTT.

This clone was counted between two and nine times. The rearrangement uses TRBV7-9 and TRBJ2-2; TRBD2 might be the D (6 bases). Looked up from germline, CDR1 is SEHNR and CDR2 is FQNEAQ (reference sequence). With 8 bases removed from V and 0 bases from J, the gap between germline ends came to 13 bases. CDR3 length: 15 amino acids. The CDR3 nucleotides are TGTGCCAGCCGACCTCTAGCGACGAACACCGGGGAGCTGTTTTTT. Protein product: CASRPLATNTGELFF.

This clone has more than one count but fewer than ten. The CDR3 DNA reads TGCGCCAGCAGCTTGGATGGGGGCAGTTTATCAGATACGCAGTATTTT. Translating gives CASSLDGGSLSDTQYF. The J gene is TRBJ2-3, the V gene TRBV5-1, with D perhaps TRBD1 (6 bases). Trimming removed 0 bases at V and 4 bases at J, with 15 bases between. Germline V gene sequence: CDR1 SGHRS, CDR2 YFSETQ. The CDR3 runs 16 residues.

Worth noting for this clone: Sequence at one end of the junction differs from germline and may be a read error. V usage is TRBV19 and J usage is TRBJ2-7; 10 bases match TRBD2. Germline V gene lookup returns CDR1 LNHDA and CDR2 SQIVND (reference sequence). The CDR3 length is 14 residues. CDR3 sequence reads: CASRIAGGSYEQYF. DNA of the CDR3: TGTGCCAGTAGAATAGCGGGAGGCTCCTACGAGCAGTACTTC. Complete variable domain (other parts from reference TRBV19 and TRBJ2-7): DGGITQSPKYLFRKEGQNVTLSCEQNLNHDAMYWYRQDPGQGLRLIYYSQIVNDFQKGDIAEGYSVSREKKESFPLTVTSAQKNPTAFYLCASRIAGGSYEQYFGPGTRLTVT.

This clone was observed a handful of times. This sample includes further DNA sequences coding for the same CDR3. The gene calls are TRBV29-1 and TRBJ2-7, with TRBD1 as a possible D gene (6 bases). Germline CDR1 and CDR2: SQVTM and ANQGSEA. Trimming left V 4 bases short and J 4 bases short, with 8 bases between. The CDR3 covers 11 residues. CDR3 in amino acids: CSVVGGYEQYF. The CDR3 DNA reads as TGCAGCGTTGTAGGGGGTTACGAGCAGTACTTC.

The V call is TRBV19, the J call TRBJ2-3, with 8 nucleotides matching TRBD1. Looked up from germline, CDR1 is LNHDA and CDR2 is SQIVND (reference sequence). The J segment lost 4 bases and the V segment lost 8 bases, leaving 11 bases of the junction unmatched. This CDR3 has 15 amino acids. The CDR3 loop is CASSLTGTGADTQYF. The CDR3 nucleotides read TGTGCCAGTTCCCTAACGGGGACAGGCGCAGATACGCAGTATTTT.

The chain has TRBV10-3 and TRBJ2-1; TRBD2 matches at 13 bases. The germline V gene encodes CDR1 ENHRY and CDR2 SYGVKD. V lost 0 bases, J lost 6 bases, and 5 bases stayed unmatched. The CDR3 extends over 17 amino acids. The CDR3 DNA is TGTGCCATCAGTGAGTCGGCCGGGACTAGCGGGGTCAATGAGCAGTTCTTC. It is translated as CAISESAGTSGVNEQFF.

This clone was found a few times. This chain joins TRBV5-1 and TRBJ2-2; D is possibly TRBD2 (5 bases). This CDR3 contains 16 residues. CDR1 and CDR2 from the germline V gene are SGHRS and YFSETQ. The V and J ends lost 0 bases and 3 bases respectively, with 12 bases between them. The CDR3 nucleotides are TGCGCCAGCAGCTTGGCTGGCAGGCGGGACACCGGGGAGCTGTTTTTT. Encoded protein: CASSLAGRRDTGELFF.

This clone was detected a few times. V is TRBV7-3 and J is TRBJ1-1, with TRBD1 as a possible D gene (6 bases). The CDR3 is 15 residues long. Trimming took off 1 base at V and 4 bases at J, with 13 bases between the two ends. Per germline, CDR1 SGHTA and CDR2 FQGTGA. The CDR3 loop is CASSLIGGWSTEAFF. The CDR3 DNA follows: TGTGCCAGCAGCTTAATAGGGGGTTGGAGCACTGAAGCTTTCTTT.